This T cell receptor beta chain is drawn from a study of cytotoxic CD8 clonotypes in ibrutinib-treated CLL. Study context: The study recorded mean values of almost 260,000 productive templates and approximately 90,000 productive rearrangements per sample. General study points: Contraction or stability on treatment was seen for public clonotypes, which were uncommon. Against age-matched healthy donors, baseline clonality ran higher and tracked circulating CD8+ T-cell counts. Having risen at ibrutinib response, clonality had fallen back toward baseline by progression.

This CDR3 is built from 15 residues. The trim removed 3 bases at V and 4 bases at J, leaving 4 bases unmatched. Germline V CDR1 and CDR2: SGHTA, FQGNSA. Using immunoSEQ multiplex PCR, the repertoire was profiled, and TCRdb retains in-frame clones only, with some absent. The data show over 45,000 clones, with roughly 58% seen just once and about 24% held by the top ten. As regards this clone: The antigen is undetermined.

The chain uses TRBV7-2 and TRBJ1-5; TRBD1 agrees at 9 bases. The source was PBMCs, collected at disease progression, from a patient treated with ibrutinib. The clonotype comes from a human donor with chronic lymphocytic leukemia. For the CDR3, the DNA is TGTGCCAGCAGCTTGTGGGGACAGGGAAATCAGCCCCAGCATTTT. This sequence encodes CASSLWGQGNQPQHF.